This entry lists 21 T cell receptor beta chains sequenced from one sample in a study of shared clonotypes between healthy human individuals. Using immunoSEQ multiplex PCR, the repertoire was profiled, and TCRdb retains in-frame clones only, with some absent. This table has about 680,000 clones, roughly 73% appearing once. Input material: memory CD4+ T cells sorted from blood. Subset specified: CD45RA-negative fraction. The receptors were sampled from a woman aged 25 to 39 in good health.

The rearrangement links TRBV5-1 to TRBJ2-7; TRBD2 aligns across 11 bases. Germline values: CDR1 SGHRS, CDR2 YFSETQ. The CDR3 covers 17 residues. J gave up 4 bases and V 0 bases, and 9 bases lay outside the gene matches. The CDR3 DNA reads as TGCGCCAGCAGCTTGGCCACTAGCGGGAGCCCGGATTACGAGCAGTACTTC. Amino acids: CASSLATSGSPDYEQYF.

The chain links TRBV16 to TRBJ1-1; maybe TRBD1 (6 bases). This CDR3 spans 15 amino acids. Germline assignment: CDR1 KGHSY and CDR2 FQNENV. Trimming left V 0 bases short and J 6 bases short, with 14 bases between. The CDR3 nucleotides read TGTGCCAGCAGCCAATCCTCGGGTAACAGGGCTGAAGCTTTCTTT. It codes for CASSQSSGNRAEAFF.

On this clone itself: Other nucleotide sequences from this sample produce the same CDR3. The rearrangement links TRBV19 to TRBJ1-2; TRBD1 matches at 7 bases. The CDR3 has 14 residues. CDR1 LNHDA and CDR2 SQIVND come from the germline V gene (reference sequence). V was pared by 7 bases and J by 5 bases, with 10 bases of the junction left unmatched. CDR3 residues: CASKPGTANYGYTF. The CDR3 DNA reads TGTGCCAGTAAACCGGGGACAGCAAATTATGGCTACACCTTC.

This chain links TRBV2 with TRBJ2-2; 8 bases are a match to TRBD2. V lost 7 bases and J lost 4; bases outside the gene matches: 8. The germline gives CDR1 SNHLY, CDR2 FYNNEI. This CDR3 spans 15 amino acids. This chain's CDR3 is CASKASGSSTGELFF. CDR3 sequence (DNA): TGTGCCAGCAAAGCTAGCGGGTCTAGCACCGGGGAGCTGTTTTTT.

This clone occurred a few times. The rearrangement links TRBV5-6 to TRBJ1-2; 7 nucleotides line up with TRBD1. The CDR3 totals 13 residues. With V trimmed by 0 bases and J by 8 bases, 4 bases remained unmatched. The V gene's germline CDR1 is SGHDT and CDR2 YYEEEE. The CDR3 is CASSLADRSGYTF. DNA for the CDR3: TGTGCCAGCAGCTTGGCGGACAGGAGCGGCTACACCTTC.

V and J are TRBV2 and TRBJ2-7; D remains ambiguous. Germline V CDR1 and CDR2: SNHLY, FYNNEI. CDR3 size: 12 residues. Trimming removed 5 bases at V and 4 bases at J, with 9 bases between. The CDR3: CASSSLTYEQYF. The CDR3 coding sequence is TGTGCCAGCAGTTCTCTAACTTACGAGCAGTACTTC.

Notes on this clone: A clone one base away is much larger, so this may be a read error. This CDR3 is also generated by other DNA sequences in the sample. The chain carries TRBV5-1 and TRBJ2-5; 8 bases align to TRBD2. J was trimmed by 0 bases and V by 0 bases; bases with no gene match: 1. Looked up from germline, CDR1 is SGHRS and CDR2 is YFSETQ. This CDR3 spans 15 amino acids. Written as DNA, the CDR3 is TGCGCCAGCAGCTTGGTACTAGCGGACCAAGAGACCCAGTACTTC. It yields the protein CASSLVLADQETQYF. Variable domain in full (rest from reference TRBV5-1 and TRBJ2-5): KAGVTQTPRYLIKTRGQQVTLSCSPISGHRSVSWYQQTPGQGLQFLFEYFSETQRNKGNFPGRFSGRQFSNSRSEMNVSTLELGDSALYLCASSLVLADQETQYFGPGTRLLVL.

This clone was counted only a few times. This chain links TRBV7-3 with TRBJ2-2; 7 bases are a match to TRBD1. V lost 3 bases and J lost 1; bases outside the gene matches: 5. The CDR3 contains 16 residues. Germline CDR1 reads SGHTA; CDR2 reads FQGTGA. Here the CDR3 reads CASSFGTALNTGELFF. Here the CDR3 DNA reads TGTGCCAGCAGCTTTGGGACAGCTCTGAACACCGGGGAGCTGTTTTTT.

The V call is TRBV7-9, the J call TRBJ2-5, with TRBD1 as a possible D gene (5 bases). V dropped 3 bases and J dropped 2 bases, with 7 bases sitting between them. Germline V CDR1 and CDR2: SEHNR, FQNEAQ (reference sequence). This CDR3 contains 13 residues. The CDR3 reads CASSLDKQETQYF. CDR3 in DNA: TGTGCCAGCAGCTTGGACAAGCAAGAGACCCAGTACTTC. The whole variable domain, filled in from reference TRBV7-9 and TRBJ2-5, reads DTGVSQNPRHKITKRGQNVTFRCDPISEHNRLYWYRQTLGQGPEFLTYFQNEAQLEKSRLLSDRFSAERPKGSFSTLEIQRTEQGDSAMYLCASSLDKQETQYFGPGTRLLVL.

The genes are TRBV7-2 and TRBJ1-3, with a possible D match to TRBD1 (5 bases). The CDR3 has 14 residues. With 3 bases removed from V and 8 bases from J, the gap between germline ends came to 14 bases. Germline CDR1 reads SGHTA; CDR2 reads FQGNSA. The CDR3 nucleotides are TGTGCCAGCAGCTTCCAGGGCACCGGAGACACCATATATTTT. This encodes CASSFQGTGDTIYF.

The chain combines TRBV6-1 with TRBJ2-7; D gene uncertain. Trimming took off 6 bases at V and 3 bases at J, with 9 bases between the two ends. The V gene's germline CDR1 is MNHNS and CDR2 SASEGT. The CDR3 runs 12 residues. CDR3 sequence: CASSPRNYEQYF. The CDR3 region has the DNA TGTGCCAGCAGCCCCAGAAACTACGAGCAGTACTTC.

This clone was seen a few times. This chain uses TRBV6-1 with TRBJ1-5, with D unresolved. CDR3 length equals 14 residues. Trimming stripped 5 bases from V and 4 bases from J, with 12 bases between. The germline CDR1 and CDR2 sequences are MNHNS and SASEGT. CDR3 nucleotide sequence: TGTGCCAGCAGTTTCCTCCGTTCGAATCAGCCCCAGCATTTT. This gives the protein CASSFLRSNQPQHF.

The rearrangement links TRBV11-2 to TRBJ2-1, with D perhaps TRBD2 (5 bases). Trimming took 7 bases from V and 3 from J, leaving 10 bases between them. The CDR3 runs to 13 residues. Germline CDR1 SGHAT, CDR2 FQNNGV. CDR3 loop: CASTLTSYNEQFF. The CDR3 DNA is TGTGCCAGCACCCTAACTAGCTACAATGAGCAGTTCTTC.

In its sample, this clone was seen a few times. The chain uses TRBV29-1 and TRBJ1-1; D unclear. CDR3 size: 12 residues. Trimming left V 6 bases short and J 0 bases short, with 8 bases between. Per germline, CDR1 SQVTM and CDR2 ANQGSEA. The CDR3 here is CSVGMMNTEAFF. DNA of the CDR3: TGCAGCGTGGGGATGATGAACACTGAAGCTTTCTTT.

V usage is TRBV9 and J usage is TRBJ1-3; D not resolved. The V and J ends lost 4 bases and 4 bases respectively, with 9 bases between them. Germline V gene data show CDR1 as SGDLS and CDR2 as YYNGEE. This CDR3 has 13 residues. CDR3 loop: CASSREPGNTIYF. The CDR3 DNA sequence: TGTGCCAGCAGCCGAGAACCAGGAAACACCATATATTTT.

In regard to this clone: A clone one base away is much larger, so this may be a read error. Additional DNA sequences in this sample encode the identical CDR3. CDR3 nucleotide sequence: TGCGCCAGCAGCTTGGAGCAAGAGACCCAGTACTTC. It specifies CASSLEQETQYF. The chain has TRBV5-1 and TRBJ2-5, with D hard to call. This CDR3 region has 12 residues. The germline gives CDR1 SGHRS, CDR2 YFSETQ. Trimming shortened V by 0 bases and J by 2 bases, and 2 bases separated the two germline ends.

J is TRBJ1-2 and V is TRBV28; TRBD1 matches 8 bases. The germline V gene has CDR1 MDHEN and CDR2 SYDVKM. The V and J ends lost 10 bases and 7 bases, in that order; junction bases with no gene match: 8. This CDR3 has 12 residues. The DNA of the CDR3 is TGTGCCACCCGGACAGGGCGGATTGGCTACACCTTC. It yields the protein CATRTGRIGYTF.

This chain uses TRBV4-1 with TRBJ1-5; D not certain. The CDR3 has 15 residues. The germline gives CDR1 MGHRA, CDR2 YSYEKL. The V and J ends lost 5 bases and 0 bases respectively, with 11 bases between them. The CDR3 DNA sequence: TGCGCCAGCAGCGACCGGACGGATAGCAATCAGCCCCAGCATTTT. It encodes CASSDRTDSNQPQHF.

This clone has a handful of counts. V is TRBV27 and J is TRBJ2-7; 8 bases agree with TRBD1. Germline V gene data show CDR1 as MNHEY and CDR2 as SMNVEV (reference sequence). V gave up 5 bases and J gave up 6 bases; unmatched junction bases: 9. This CDR3 has 14 residues. The CDR3 nucleotides read TGTGCCAGCAGTCTACGCAATACAGGGGGCGAGCAGTACTTC. Its protein product is CASSLRNTGGEQYF.

This chain links TRBV27 with TRBJ1-5; 7 bases fit TRBD1. J was trimmed by 9 bases and V by 5 bases; bases with no gene match: 7. Germline V CDR1 and CDR2: MNHEY, SMNVEV (reference sequence). The CDR3 runs 13 residues. The CDR3 nucleotides are TGTGCCAGCAGTCGACAGGGTTCGGGGCCCCAGCATTTT. As protein: CASSRQGSGPQHF.

The V call is TRBV21-1, the J call TRBJ2-5; the D segment call TRBD1 is taken from the table without a DNA check. TRBV21-1 is designated a pseudogene. The CDR3 has 15 residues. CDR3 DNA sequence: TGTGCCAGCAGCAAGGCCGACACGTACCAAGAGACCCAGTACTTC. Protein sequence: CASSKADTYQETQYF.